This is a list of T cell receptor beta chains from one sample in a study of CD8+ T cells in alopecia areata. Libraries were prepared by immunoSEQ multiplex PCR; TCRdb keeps only in-frame clonotypes and omits some of them. The repertoire holds about 110,000 clones, with almost 60% as singletons. The sequencing sample was made of CD8+ T cells sorted from blood. The source is a human donor in good health. Both conserved end residues are trimmed from each CDR3. The D gene is left open where the match is weak. The size entry is marked missing in some rows and otherwise reads once, few, many or a size class.

D: .; V: TRBV20-1; J: TRBJ2-5; size: once; CDR3: SAGLETQY
D: TRBD1; V: TRBV13; J: TRBJ2-7; size: .; CDR3: ASSPRGQGASY
D: .; V: TRBV2; J: TRBJ1-6; size: .; CDR3: ASSELLVPLH
D: .; V: TRBV13; J: TRBJ2-7; size: .; CDR3: ASSSGRSGYEQY
D: .; V: TRBV29-1; J: TRBJ2-7; size: .; CDR3: SVDAGNSCEQY
D: TRBD1; V: TRBV6-5; J: TRBJ1-4; size: .; CDR3: ASTPRGSEKLF
D: .; V: TRBV7-9; J: TRBJ1-1; size: few; CDR3: ASSSNGGAEAF
D: TRBD1; V: TRBV15; J: TRBJ2-7; size: .; CDR3: ATGQGDYEQY
D: TRBD1; V: TRBV9; J: TRBJ2-7; size: .; CDR3: ASSVGSGTGDYEQY
D: .; V: TRBV2; J: TRBJ1-5; size: .; CDR3: ASSAGFGNQPQH
D: TRBD2; V: TRBV10-3; J: TRBJ2-1; size: .; CDR3: AISVGGGSYNEQF
D: TRBD1; V: TRBV9; J: TRBJ1-4; size: .; CDR3: ASSVGGQINEKLF
D: .; V: TRBV10-3; J: TRBJ2-3; size: .; CDR3: AISESGASTDTQY
D: .; V: TRBV5-4; J: TRBJ2-5; size: .; CDR3: ASSLKGITQETQY